This TCR beta chain was retrieved from a study of blood T cell repertoires in COVID-19. Study details: Specimens from acute and convalescent COVID-19 originated in the United States, Italy and Spain. Nucleic acid was either cDNA or gDNA, and it came from T cells, B-cell-depleted T cells, or PBMCs.

As handled by the study authors: Amplification from reference gene primers served as the basis for estimated nucleated cell counts. Here immunoSEQ multiplex PCR was the method, and the copy in TCRdb shows in-frame clones only, minus some. V and J calls and clone size are copied from that table; D and trimming were computed from the DNA. Of 150,000 to 200,000 clones listed, 85% are singletons. Germline assignment: CDR1 LNHDA and CDR2 SQIVND (reference sequence). The CDR3 spans 15 residues. Trimming at V came to 7 bases and at J to 3 bases, leaving 5 bases not matched to a gene. The sequenced sample consisted of peripheral blood. The J gene is TRBJ2-2, the V gene TRBV19; the match to TRBD1 covers 10 bases. The source of this sequence is a human donor with acute or convalescent COVID-19. The donor label of this sample is uncertain. CDR3 sequence: CASIRTGGYTGELFF. CDR3 in DNA: TGTGCCAGTATTCGGACAGGGGGTTACACCGGGGAGCTGTTTTTT.